This T cell receptor beta chain was identified during a study of identical twins (dated by TCRdb to about 2016). At the level of the whole study: To test whether fetal clonotypes persist, the study used deep sequencing on TCR alpha and beta repertoires from monozygotic twins, unrelated adults of various ages, and cord blood. To rule out contamination, the twin experiments were replicated at different times with different library preparation protocols. The research as a whole found: Invariant T cells such as MAIT and iNKT could partly confound zero-insertion analyses, although diverse VJ usage argued against such confounding for most clonotypes. Abundant cord blood beta clonotypes carried fewer insertions; young adult naive repertoires showed a weaker similar trend, while memory repertoires showed none. A weaker excess of twin sharing was found in beta out-of-frame sequences because the signal-to-noise ratio was lowered by fewer shared sequences. Recombination models systematically underestimated out-of-frame TCR alpha sharing in monozygotic twins but agreed with sharing between unrelated individuals. Because the same donors could not be followed over many years, the conclusions relied on cross-sectional statistical analysis. Out-of-frame TCR alpha sequences shared between twins showed an excess of low generation-probability sequences compared with coincidental sharing between unrelated individuals.

Library preparation was by 5' RACE. The sequencer listed for this sample is Illumina HiSeq 2000. Template switching added a universal primer binding site, and the final cDNA carried a unique molecular identifier that allowed TCR cDNA molecules to be counted accurately. First-strand cDNA for TCR alpha and beta chains was synthesized from specific primers in the conserved constant-segment region. To control for contamination, every cDNA library was double barcoded, receiving both a SMART-Mk sample barcode and Illumina barcodes. TruSeq adapter sequences, together with Illumina sample barcodes, were added in two successive PCR steps. TCR alpha and beta cDNA libraries were sequenced on the Illumina HiSeq platform with custom primers. The authors processed their data as follows. MiGEC processed the raw reads to extract unique molecular identifiers, while MiXCR was used to determine the CDR3 positions. Recombination models were inferred per individual with the repgenHMM and IGoR tools using an EM algorithm. Shared clonotype analysis was performed with the tcR package in R, normalizing sharing by the product of cloneset sizes. Out-of-frame nonproductive sequences were analyzed to study raw recombination free of thymic and clonal selection effects. TCRdb reworked the public reads: Q25 trimming with fastp, MiXCR clone assembly, productive beta chains retained. Each CDR3 protein appears once, grouped with its most common genes and DNA. These V and J calls derive from TCRdb rather than the authors' analysis. The sample includes approximately 260,000 distinct CDR3 sequences, with around 8.3% observed a single time. Less than 4% of the sample goes to the ten largest clones.

All donors were healthy Caucasians. Three pairs of female monozygotic twins, all aged roughly 18 to 29 years, made up the twin cohort. CD4+ and CD8+ T cell populations were isolated with positive isolation kits from Invitrogen. This clonotype has more than one count but fewer than ten. Which antigen it targets is not known. No quality values exist for individual bases; no much larger clone is one base distant. The CDR3 goes from the cysteine to the phenylalanine over 14 residues. The read is trimmed to its CDR3 DNA, 42 bases read in frame from base 1. V is cut by 2 bases and J by 0 bases, and the space between the germline ends is 6 bases. The germline V gene provides CDR1 SGHDT and CDR2 YYEEEE. The data also belong to a second study, concerning yellow fever vaccine responses in identical twins. The second investigation adds: According to the authors, in identical twins the way T cells responded to vaccination appeared partly convergent and partly personalized. Focusing on identical twins, the study followed the T cell clones that responded to the vaccine, and did so with precision.

This receptor was obtained from a woman under 30 in good health. Sequenced input: CD8+ T cells sorted from blood. The rearrangement joined TRBV5-6 to TRBJ2-4, with an unclear D gene assignment. The bases are TGTGCCAGCAGCTTCTTTCTAGCCAAAAACATTCAGTACTTC. Its coded protein is CASSFFLAKNIQYF. The full variable domain, completed from the reference TRBV5-6 and TRBJ2-4 proteins outside the CDR3, reads DAGVTQSPTHLIKTRGQQVTLRCSPKSGHDTVSWYQQALGQGPQFIFQYYEEEERQRGNFPDRFSGHQFPNYSSELNVNALLLGDSALYLCASSFFLAKNIQYFGAGTRLSVL.